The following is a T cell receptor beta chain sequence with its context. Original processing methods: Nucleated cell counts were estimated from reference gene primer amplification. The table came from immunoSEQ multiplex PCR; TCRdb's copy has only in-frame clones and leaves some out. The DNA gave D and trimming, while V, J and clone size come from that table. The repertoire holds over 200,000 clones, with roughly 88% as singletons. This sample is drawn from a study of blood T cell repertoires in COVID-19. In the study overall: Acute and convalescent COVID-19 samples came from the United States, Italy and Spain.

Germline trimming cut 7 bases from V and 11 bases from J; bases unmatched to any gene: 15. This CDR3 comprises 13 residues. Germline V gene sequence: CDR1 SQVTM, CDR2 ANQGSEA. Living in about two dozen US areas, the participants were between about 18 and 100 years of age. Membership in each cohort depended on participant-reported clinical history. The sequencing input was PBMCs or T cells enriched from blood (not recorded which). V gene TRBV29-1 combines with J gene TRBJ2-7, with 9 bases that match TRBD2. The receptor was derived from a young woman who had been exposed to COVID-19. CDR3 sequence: CSGTGTSSLVEYF. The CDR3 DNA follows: TGCAGCGGGACCGGGACTAGCTCTTTGGTGGAGTACTTC.